This TCR beta chain was observed in a study of T cells after yellow fever vaccination. Study at large: Fractions low in cell number were prepared with SMART-Seq v4 Ultra Low Input.

One entry per CDR3 protein, called by TCRdb with MiXCR from the 5' RACE reads. The sample contains about 310,000 distinct CDR3 sequences, roughly 3.5% of which appear only once. This clonotype was found a few times. Antigen: not known. This CDR3 spans 15 amino acids. Trimming stripped 1 base from V and 5 bases from J, with 13 bases between. CDR1 SGHAT and CDR2 FQDESV come from the germline V gene (reference sequence). Whole-study findings and limits: Most clones from primary vaccination resurfaced after the booster (around 95% CD4, 88% CD8).

The V and J genes are TRBV11-1 and TRBJ2-3; no clear D. The sequencing used PBMCs, collected on the day of the yellow fever booster vaccination. The receptor's source is a man aged 18 to 35 who received the YFV17D yellow fever vaccine. CDR3 amino acids: CASSLEGFQRDTQYF. Written as DNA, the CDR3 is TGTGCCAGCAGCTTAGAAGGATTTCAAAGAGATACGCAGTATTTT. Full variable domain (remainder filled in from reference TRBV11-1 and TRBJ2-3): EAEVAQSPRYKITEKSQAVAFWCDPISGHATLYWYRQILGQGPELLVQFQDESVVDDSQLPKDRFSAERLKGVDSTLKIQPAELGDSAMYLCASSLEGFQRDTQYFGPGTRLTVL.